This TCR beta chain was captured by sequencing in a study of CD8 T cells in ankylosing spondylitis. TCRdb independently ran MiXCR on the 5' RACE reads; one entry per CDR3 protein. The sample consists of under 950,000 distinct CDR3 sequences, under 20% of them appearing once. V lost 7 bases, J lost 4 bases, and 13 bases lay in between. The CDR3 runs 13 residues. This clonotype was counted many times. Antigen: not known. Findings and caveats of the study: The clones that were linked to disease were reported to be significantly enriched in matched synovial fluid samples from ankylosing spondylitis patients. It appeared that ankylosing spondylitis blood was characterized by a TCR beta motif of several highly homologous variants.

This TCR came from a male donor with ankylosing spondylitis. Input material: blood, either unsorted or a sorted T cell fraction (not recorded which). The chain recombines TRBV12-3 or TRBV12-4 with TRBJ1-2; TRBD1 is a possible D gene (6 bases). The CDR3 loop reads CASTPGVFYGYTF. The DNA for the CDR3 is TGTGCCAGCACCCCAGGGGTCTTCTATGGCTACACCTTC.